What follows are 19 T cell receptor beta chains derived from one specimen sequenced in a study of cytomegalovirus exposure and HLA in healthy donors. Vbeta (60) and Jbeta (13) primers were used in the PCR. TCRdb's copy holds only in-frame clones and misses some; the assay was immunoSEQ multiplex PCR. The sample shows about 110,000 clones, about two thirds of them seen only once. Source material: PBMCs. The receptors stem from a boy younger than 18 in good health and CMV-seronegative.

The chain is built from TRBV7-2 and TRBJ2-7, with 7 bases aligning to TRBD1. Germline V gene sequence: CDR1 SGHTA, CDR2 FQGNSA. This CDR3 region has 15 residues. J was trimmed by 4 bases and V by 5 bases; bases with no gene match: 11. The CDR3 nucleotides are TGTGCCAGCAGCCATCCAGACAGGGCGCTATACGAGCAGTACTTC. This gives the protein CASSHPDRALYEQYF.

The chain is built from TRBV18 and TRBJ1-3; unclear D gene. The length of the CDR3 is 17 residues. Trimming left V 1 base short and J 0 bases short, with 13 bases between. Germline assignment: CDR1 KGHSH and CDR2 LQKENI. CDR3 protein: CASSPRAPASSGNTIYF. As DNA, the CDR3 is TGTGCCAGCTCACCACGGGCTCCGGCAAGCTCTGGAAACACCATATATTTT.

The rearrangement links TRBV6-5 to TRBJ2-1; no firm D call. The CDR3 extends over 12 amino acids. The V gene lost 5 bases and the J gene lost 5 bases, with 7 bases spanning the gap. In germline, CDR1 is MNHEY, CDR2 SVGAGI. The CDR3 region has the DNA TGTGCCAGCAGTCTCACACACAATGAGCAGTTCTTC. Amino acids: CASSLTHNEQFF.

This chain joins TRBV6-5 and TRBJ2-3; 10 nucleotides line up with TRBD2. J was trimmed by 4 bases and V by 2 bases; bases with no gene match: 3. The CDR3 extends over 15 amino acids. Germline V lookup: CDR1 MNHEY, CDR2 SVGAGI. CDR3 bases: TGTGCCAGCAGTTACGCTGGACTAGCGGCAGATACGCAGTATTTT. This gives the protein CASSYAGLAADTQYF.

For the CDR3, the DNA is TGTGCCAGCAGTGAAGCATCTAGGAGGAGGCAGCCCCAGCATTTT. Protein product: CASSEASRRRQPQHF. This rearrangement joins TRBV2 to TRBJ1-5, with D hard to call. The V end was cut by 0 bases, the J end by 7 bases, with 13 bases between. The CDR3 contains 15 residues. CDR1 SNHLY and CDR2 FYNNEI come from the germline V gene.

The chain recombines TRBV7-6 with TRBJ2-7, with unresolved D. Trimming pared 5 bases from V and 4 bases from J, leaving 12 bases between. The CDR3 is made up of 13 amino acids. Germline V lookup: CDR1 SGHVS, CDR2 FNYEAQ. As DNA, the CDR3 is TGTGCCAGCAGCCGAGCCCCCCTATACGAGCAGTACTTC. Translation: CASSRAPLYEQYF. The full variable domain, in which reference TRBV7-6 and TRBJ2-7 provide the parts outside the CDR3, is GAGVSQSPRYKVTKRGQDVALRCDPISGHVSLYWYRQALGQGPEFLTYFNYEAQQDKSGLPNDRFSAERPEGSISTLTIQRTEQRDSAMYRCASSRAPLYEQYFGPGTRLTVT.

The V and J genes are TRBV2 and TRBJ2-7, with D hard to call. The V gene's germline CDR1 is SNHLY and CDR2 FYNNEI. Trimming pared 2 bases from V and 3 bases from J, leaving 5 bases between. This CDR3 has 12 residues. The CDR3 DNA reads as TGTGCCAGCAGTGAACCTTACTACGAGCAGTACTTC. Translation gives CASSEPYYEQYF. The full variable domain, in which reference TRBV2 and TRBJ2-7 provide the parts outside the CDR3, is EPEVTQTPSHQVTQMGQEVILRCVPISNHLYFYWYRQILGQKVEFLVSFYNNEISEKSEIFDDQFSVERPDGSNFTLKIRSTKLEDSAMYFCASSEPYYEQYFGPGTRLTVT.

CDR3 in DNA: TGTGCCTGGAGTGTACAGGTGGATCAGCCCCAGCATTTT. Its protein product is CAWSVQVDQPQHF. The V gene is TRBV30, the J gene TRBJ1-5; D may be TRBD1 (5 bases). Germline lookup yields CDR1 GTSNPN and CDR2 SVGIG (reference sequence). The CDR3 totals 13 residues. V lost 0 bases to trimming and J lost 5 bases, with 8 bases between them.

In its sample, this clone was seen a few times. The chain recombines TRBV7-2 with TRBJ2-7, with a tentative D call TRBD2 (5 bases). Per germline, CDR1 SGHTA and CDR2 FQGNSA. V was trimmed by 2 bases and J by 2 bases, leaving 16 bases between them. The CDR3 consists of 16 residues. The CDR3 sequence is CASSLLPRGLAYEQYF. The CDR3 DNA sequence: TGTGCCAGCAGCTTACTGCCACGGGGTCTCGCCTACGAGCAGTACTTC.

The chain couples TRBV19 to TRBJ2-1, with TRBD1 as a possible D gene (6 bases). CDR3 length: 16 amino acids. V lost 3 bases to trimming and J lost 2 bases, with 14 bases between them. The germline gives CDR1 LNHDA, CDR2 SQIVND (reference sequence). Here the CDR3 DNA reads TGTGCCAGTAGTATCCGTGAGGGGGTAGCCTACAATGAGCAGTTCTTC. Translating it yields CASSIREGVAYNEQFF.

Concerning this clone: The identical CDR3 is also encoded by other nucleotide sequences in the sample. The chain has TRBV10-3 and TRBJ2-7; 8 bases map to TRBD2. Germline values: CDR1 ENHRY, CDR2 SYGVKD. V lost 6 bases to trimming and J lost 2 bases; unmatched junction nucleotides: 6. The CDR3 is 14 amino acids. CDR3 DNA: TGTGCCATCAGAGGGACTAGGGCCCCCTACGAGCAGTACTTC. Amino acids: CAIRGTRAPYEQYF.

The gene calls are TRBV12-5 and TRBJ1-2, with TRBD1 matching over 7 bases. Trimming took 6 bases from V and 4 from J; bases not matched to a gene: 8. CDR1 and CDR2 from the germline V gene are LGHNT and FRNRAP. This CDR3 contains 14 residues. The DNA of the CDR3 is TGTGCTAGTGGGACCCAGACAGGGACCTATGGCTACACCTTC. This gives the protein CASGTQTGTYGYTF.

V usage is TRBV28 and J usage is TRBJ2-6; tentatively, D is TRBD1 (6 bases). Germline V gene lookup returns CDR1 MDHEN and CDR2 SYDVKM. V was cut by 10 bases and J by 1 base, with 14 bases left in between. The CDR3 runs 15 residues. The CDR3 protein is CATQSGASGANVLTF. The CDR3 coding sequence is TGTGCCACACAATCAGGGGCGTCTGGGGCCAACGTCCTGACTTTC.

This chain connects TRBV11-2 to TRBJ1-4; 9 bases are a match to TRBD1. Unmatched junction bases numbered 4, after V lost 3 bases and J lost 8 bases. Germline assignment: CDR1 SGHAT and CDR2 FQNNGV. The CDR3 runs to 14 residues. This chain's CDR3 is CASSLGQGGEKLFF. The CDR3 DNA sequence: TGTGCCAGCAGCTTGGGACAGGGCGGAGAAAAACTGTTTTTT. The entire variable domain, with the rest obtained from reference TRBV11-2 and TRBJ1-4, is as follows: EAGVAQSPRYKIIEKRQSVAFWCNPISGHATLYWYQQILGQGPKLLIQFQNNGVVDDSQLPKDRFSAERLKGVDSTLKIQPAKLEDSAVYLCASSLGQGGEKLFFGSGTQLSVL.

The rearrangement joins TRBV2 to TRBJ1-5; 8 nucleotides align to TRBD1. Germline V gene sequence: CDR1 SNHLY, CDR2 FYNNEI. The CDR3 extends over 13 amino acids. Trimming cost V 7 bases and J 7 bases; bases outside gene matches: 6. The CDR3 is CASMAGGYQPQHF. DNA for the CDR3: TGTGCCAGCATGGCAGGGGGCTACCAGCCCCAGCATTTT.

V and J are TRBV19 and TRBJ1-5; the D is unclear. With 5 bases removed from V and 1 base from J, the gap between germline ends came to 15 bases. Germline V gene data show CDR1 as LNHDA and CDR2 as SQIVND (reference sequence). This CDR3 comprises 16 residues. CDR3 coding DNA: TGTGCCAGTAGTGACCGGCGGGAGGTCAGCAATCAGCCCCAGCATTTT. Its translation: CASSDRREVSNQPQHF.

The chain recombines TRBV7-9 with TRBJ1-3; weak D call: TRBD1 (5 bases). CDR1 and CDR2 (germline): SEHNR, FQNEAQ (reference sequence). V lost 5 bases to trimming and J lost 4 bases, with 18 bases between them. There are 16 residues in the CDR3. The CDR3 here is CASSQLPGTVGNTIYF. For the CDR3, the DNA is TGTGCCAGCAGCCAGCTTCCCGGGACTGTCGGAAACACCATATATTTT.

This rearrangement joins TRBV10-3 to TRBJ2-1; TRBD2 might be the D (6 bases). The V end was cut by 4 bases, the J end by 6 bases, with 13 bases between. The germline gives CDR1 ENHRY, CDR2 SYGVKD. The CDR3 runs 14 residues. This chain's CDR3 is CAISGDRDFNEQFF. In DNA, the CDR3 is TGTGCCATCAGTGGGGACCGGGACTTCAATGAGCAGTTCTTC.

This clone has only a few counts. This chain links TRBV10-2 with TRBJ1-5; D not resolved. V was pared by 3 bases and J by 5 bases, with 11 bases between. This CDR3 comprises 14 residues. Germline values: CDR1 WSHSY, CDR2 SAAADI. The CDR3 sequence is CASSDQARDQPQHF. As DNA, the CDR3 is TGCGCCAGCAGTGACCAGGCGAGGGATCAGCCCCAGCATTTT.